These T cell receptor beta chains were read from a single sample in a study of T cells in Graves' hyperthyroidism and ophthalmopathy. TCRdb re-derived calls from the multiplex PCR reads in MiXCR, one entry per CDR3 protein. The sample includes about 480,000 distinct CDR3 sequences, approximately 23% seen only once; the top ten take about 49%. The sample was blood. The receptors here all came from a woman in her sixties or seventies with Graves' ophthalmopathy. The CDR3 runs from the conserved cysteine through the conserved F or W. A D gene is named only where the DNA matches it firmly.

V gene	D gene	J gene	CDR3 protein
TRBV4-1	-	TRBJ2-7	CASSQEFPYRLNYEQYF
TRBV7-2	-	TRBJ2-3	CASSLEGSWGRATDTQYF
TRBV6-1	-	TRBJ2-2	CASIAVTGELFF
TRBV30	-	TRBJ2-7	CAWSTGGPEQYF
TRBV7-2	-	TRBJ2-7	CASSLQGHSSYEQYF
TRBV12-3/TRBV12-4	TRBD1	TRBJ1-5	CASSPGTGVHQPQHF
TRBV20-1	TRBD2	TRBJ2-1	CSARAGLGANEQFF
TRBV20-1	-	TRBJ2-1	CSAEKLEGGFDEQFF
TRBV9	-	TRBJ2-5	CASSAGVRAETQYF
TRBV3-1	-	TRBJ1-3	CASSQVGLSGNTIYF
TRBV10-2	TRBD1	TRBJ2-2	CASSESRTGGTGELFF
TRBV12-3/TRBV12-4	-	TRBJ2-1	CASRHSGTLYNEQFF
TRBV5-1	-	TRBJ2-1	CASSPPSGAGNEQFF
TRBV29-1	-	TRBJ2-3	CSVEGQGGNTQYF
TRBV2	-	TRBJ1-5	CASSDRGLGNQPQHF
TRBV11-2	-	TRBJ2-3	CASSLAGGNTDTQYF
TRBV12-3/TRBV12-4	TRBD1	TRBJ2-2	CASSWETGGGELFF
TRBV11-2	TRBD2	TRBJ2-1	CAIPLSGRLNEQFF
TRBV19	TRBD2	TRBJ2-3	CASSTTTSGNTDTQYF
TRBV5-1	-	TRBJ1-2	CASSLAPYTRGYTF
TRBV30	TRBD1	TRBJ2-6	CAWSAPTGAGANVLTF
TRBV7-2	-	TRBJ1-4	CASSLAYRDEKLFF
TRBV20-1	-	TRBJ1-1	CSARAPAKEAFF
TRBV2	-	TRBJ2-7	CASSESGIVEQYF
TRBV3-1	-	TRBJ2-1	CASSQERFLYNEQFF
TRBV19	TRBD2	TRBJ2-1	CASSIVGGSRRNEQFF
TRBV6-1	-	TRBJ2-1	CASSFSGDSYNEQFF
TRBV12-3/TRBV12-4	-	TRBJ2-1	CASRGSRQFNEQFF
TRBV29-1	-	TRBJ1-3	CSVATDSGNTIYF
TRBV28	-	TRBJ2-5	CASSPGNQETQYF
TRBV20-1	TRBD2	TRBJ2-1	CSARVRLAGEVVGEQFF
TRBV3-1	TRBD1	TRBJ1-6	CASSPRDRRDSPLHF
TRBV5-1	TRBD2	TRBJ2-3	CASSNGLAGRNTDTQYF
TRBV25-1	-	TRBJ1-1	CASSEDSTGNTEAFF
TRBV24-1	-	TRBJ2-2	CATSDPRGSGELFF